This entry is about one T cell receptor (beta chain). Its antigen remains unknown. The CDR3 does not close with the conserved phenylalanine or tryptophan, likely indicating a read error. No DNA is shown, since the ends of the CDR3 on it are uncertain; the CDR3 is the one TCRdb lists. The CDR3 is 13 residues long, counting both termini. Germline CDR1 reads SGHTA; CDR2 reads FQGNSA. TCR beta VDJ and CDR3 were profiled, and genomic DNA was the template. TCRdb re-derived calls from the reads in MiXCR, one entry per CDR3 protein. The table includes about 420,000 distinct CDR3 sequences, 55% to 70% detected once. The sample belongs to a study of CD8+CD57+ T cells in acquired aplastic anemia. Study background: Sorted cells (CD4+ and CD8+) yielded DNA amounts that averaged roughly 3.2 ug. Healthy donors gave about 10 million reads on average for CD4+ cells. The study's findings and limits: Patients and controls were not found to differ significantly in CD8+ Simpson's diversity.

The origin of this receptor is a human donor in good health, serving as a control. The chain combines TRBV7-2 with TRBJ2-5; the table assigns TRBD1, which was not confirmed against the DNA. What was sequenced was sorted CD4+, CD8+, or CD8+CD57+ T cells (not recorded which) from PBMCs. CDR3: CASSLRSGADTQY.